This T cell receptor beta chain was identified in a study of CD8+ T cells in alopecia areata. Study as a whole: In an open-label trial, patients got 5 to 10 mg tofacitinib twice daily.

Once RNA had been extracted, it was reverse transcribed into cDNA to act as the sequencing template. Using immunoSEQ multiplex PCR, the repertoire was profiled, and TCRdb retains in-frame clones only, with some absent. The top ten hold 4.5% to 5.5% of the sample, which has 100,000 to 150,000 clones, around three fifths seen once. The CDR3 has 15 amino acids. The ends were cut back, 0 bases at V and 3 bases at J, with 13 bases in the middle. Per the germline V gene, CDR1 is SGHRS and CDR2 is YFSETQ. The input for sequencing was CD4+ T cells sorted from blood, taken at week 0. The chain uses TRBV5-1 and TRBJ2-7, with D possibly matching TRBD1 (5 bases). This sequence was found in a human donor with alopecia areata. CDR3 DNA sequence: TGCGCCAGCAGCTTGGAGTCAGGGCCTTACTACGAGCAGTACTTC. This encodes CASSLESGPYYEQYF.